Listed below are T cell receptor beta chains from one sample, sequenced in a study of cytomegalovirus exposure and HLA in healthy donors. The method was immunoSEQ multiplex PCR; TCRdb's version includes in-frame clones alone and lacks a portion of them. The table records over 150,000 clones, approximately 81% of them present only once. The material sequenced was PBMCs. Every receptor here comes from a man aged 18 to 35 in good health and CMV-seronegative. Both conserved end residues are part of each CDR3. D genes are given only for firm matches. Clone size is given for some rows only: seen once, a few or many times, or a class if the clone is expanded.

d_call	v_call	clone_size	j_call	cdr3_aa	cdr3_nt
TRBD1	TRBV6-5	.	TRBJ2-5	CASSFRQGEETQYF	TGTGCCAGCAGTTTCCGACAGGGGGAAGAGACCCAGTACTTC
.	TRBV5-8	.	TRBJ1-5	CASSRRQEGGQEPQHF	TGTGCCAGCAGCCGCAGACAGGAGGGGGGGCAGGAGCCCCAGCATTTT
TRBD1	TRBV4-3	.	TRBJ1-2	CASSQDQGGRYGYTF	TGCGCCAGCAGCCAAGATCAAGGGGGCAGGTATGGCTACACCTTC
TRBD1	TRBV6-1	.	TRBJ2-3	CASSRQGRPTDTQYF	TGTGCCAGCAGCCGACAGGGGAGGCCCACAGATACGCAGTATTTT
TRBD1	TRBV30	once	TRBJ2-7	CAWARQGSYEQYF	TGTGCCTGGGCAAGACAGGGCTCCTACGAGCAGTACTTC
TRBD2	TRBV7-2	.	TRBJ2-3	CASSLSGLAGVDTQYF	TGTGCCAGCAGCTTGTCCGGTCTAGCGGGAGTAGATACGCAGTATTTT
.	TRBV19	.	TRBJ2-1	CASTSPGVYNEQFF	TGTGCCAGTACCTCGCCAGGGGTCTACAATGAGCAGTTCTTC
TRBD2	TRBV30	.	TRBJ2-7	CALTRSGRFYEQYF	TGTGCCTTGACCCGTAGCGGGAGATTTTACGAGCAGTACTTC
TRBD1	TRBV4-3	.	TRBJ2-2	CASSQEGGQVAGELFF	TGCGCCAGCAGCCAAGAGGGCGGACAGGTTGCCGGGGAGCTGTTTTTT
.	TRBV27	once	TRBJ2-1	CASSPGTAFGGRVNNEQFF	TGTGCCAGCAGTCCCGGGACAGCCTTCGGGGGTCGGGTTAACAATGAGCAGTTCTTC
.	TRBV19	.	TRBJ1-1	CASNPGEWAENTEAFF	TGTGCCAGTAACCCGGGAGAATGGGCGGAAAACACTGAAGCTTTCTTT
.	TRBV27	.	TRBJ2-5	CASSALGTAQETQYF	TGTGCCAGCAGTGCCCTCGGAACAGCCCAAGAGACCCAGTACTTC
.	TRBV30	.	TRBJ1-2	CAWTSGHRGYTF	TGTGCCTGGACGTCGGGACACCGTGGTTACACCTTC
.	TRBV27	.	TRBJ1-1	CASSHYPNTEAFF	TGTGCCAGCAGTCACTACCCGAACACTGAAGCTTTCTTT
.	TRBV30	once	TRBJ2-1	CAGDTYNEQFF	TGTGCCGGGGACACCTACAATGAGCAGTTCTTC
TRBD1	TRBV19	.	TRBJ2-1	CASTLGGTATPEQFF	TGTGCCAGTACCCTGGGTGGGACAGCGACGCCCGAGCAGTTCTTC
.	TRBV19	.	TRBJ1-5	CASSIYSGVRQPQHF	TGTGCCAGTAGTATCTATTCAGGGGTCCGGCAGCCCCAGCATTTT
.	TRBV9	.	TRBJ2-2	CASSVGGIDTGELFF	TGTGCCAGCAGCGTCGGGGGAATCGATACCGGGGAGCTGTTTTTT
TRBD1	TRBV7-2	.	TRBJ2-5	CASSPTTGQETQYF	TGTGCCAGCAGCCCTACGACAGGGCAAGAGACCCAGTACTTC
TRBD2	TRBV7-9	.	TRBJ2-1	CAGAGRRDNEQFF	TGTGCCGGGGCCGGGAGGAGGGACAATGAGCAGTTCTTC
.	TRBV6-5	.	TRBJ1-1	CASSYEGRGITEAFF	TGTGCCAGCAGTTACGAGGGGAGGGGGATCACTGAAGCTTTCTTT
TRBD2	TRBV7-2	.	TRBJ2-5	CASSRLARGETQYF	TGTGCCAGCAGCAGACTAGCGAGGGGGGAGACCCAGTACTTC
.	TRBV29-1	few	TRBJ2-5	CSVDRRRETQYF	TGCAGCGTTGATCGGAGGCGTGAGACCCAGTACTTC
.	TRBV30	.	TRBJ2-4	CAWSVAGGNIQYF	TGTGCCTGGAGTGTAGCGGGTGGTAACATTCAGTACTTC
.	TRBV11-2	.	TRBJ1-3	CASSLAGSGNTIYF	TGTGCCAGCAGCTTAGCGGGGTCTGGAAACACCATATATTTT
TRBD2	TRBV6-1	.	TRBJ2-7	CASASGSYEQYF	TGTGCCAGCGCTAGCGGGTCCTACGAGCAGTACTTC